This passage covers 24 T cell receptor beta chains from one sample sequenced in a study of blood T cell repertoires in COVID-19. Generated by immunoSEQ multiplex PCR, the TCRdb table keeps only in-frame clones and is missing some. This sample yields about 52,000 clones, of which 85% to 90% are seen a single time; roughly 10% belongs to the top ten. Source material: peripheral blood. The receptors were gathered from a human donor in a cohort sampled during active COVID-19.

This chain connects TRBV5-1 to TRBJ2-1; the match to TRBD2 covers 8 bases. This CDR3 is built from 15 residues. Losses at the gene ends were 6 bases for V and 7 bases for J; bases not matched to a gene: 12. The germline CDR1 and CDR2 sequences are SGHRS and YFSETQ. CDR3 protein: CASTSSGLDSNEQFF. The CDR3 bases are TGCGCCAGCACCTCTAGCGGGCTAGATAGTAATGAGCAGTTCTTC. Variable domain in full (rest from reference TRBV5-1 and TRBJ2-1): KAGVTQTPRYLIKTRGQQVTLSCSPISGHRSVSWYQQTPGQGLQFLFEYFSETQRNKGNFPGRFSGRQFSNSRSEMNVSTLELGDSALYLCASTSSGLDSNEQFFGPGTRLTVL.

The gene calls are TRBV2 and TRBJ2-1; no definite D call. Trimming took off 5 bases at V and 6 bases at J, with 5 bases between the two ends. Germline V gives CDR1 SNHLY, CDR2 FYNNEI. This CDR3 is built from 11 residues. The CDR3 loop is CASSWANEQFF. In DNA, the CDR3 is TGTGCCAGCAGTTGGGCCAATGAGCAGTTCTTC.

The J gene is TRBJ2-3, the V gene TRBV6-1, with 9 bases matching TRBD2. With V trimmed by 1 base and J by 2 bases, 13 bases remained unmatched. The CDR3 has 19 residues. In germline, CDR1 is MNHNS, CDR2 SASEGT. The CDR3 spells CASSEVGGRAFDPTDTQYF. CDR3 in DNA: TGTGCCAGCAGTGAAGTGGGCGGGAGGGCCTTCGACCCCACAGATACGCAGTATTTT.

This chain uses TRBV10-1 with TRBJ2-3, with D tentatively TRBD1 (6 bases). V was trimmed by 3 bases and J by 1 base, leaving 11 bases between them. This CDR3 comprises 15 residues. Germline V lookup: CDR1 WNHNN, CDR2 SYGVQD (reference sequence). The DNA of the CDR3 is TGCGCCAGCAGTGAAGAAGGGGGTCGCACAGATACGCAGTATTTT. Protein: CASSEEGGRTDTQYF.

The chain recombines TRBV16 with TRBJ1-2, with 8 bases aligning to TRBD1. Unmatched junction bases numbered 7, after V lost 1 base and J lost 3 bases. CDR1 is KGHSY and CDR2 is FQNENV in the germline V gene. The CDR3 length is 16 residues. The CDR3 region is CASSQFRQGADYGYTF. The CDR3 DNA follows: TGTGCCAGCAGCCAATTCCGGCAGGGGGCTGACTATGGCTACACCTTC.

This clone has only one observation. The gene calls are TRBV18 and TRBJ2-1, with 8 bases identical to TRBD2. Losses at the gene ends were 2 bases for V and 5 bases for J; bases not matched to a gene: 2. Germline CDR1 KGHSH, CDR2 LQKENI. The CDR3 has 14 amino acids. DNA for the CDR3: TGTGCCAGCTCACCAGGGACTAGGAACAATGAGCAGTTCTTC. Its protein product is CASSPGTRNNEQFF.

V is TRBV24-1 and J is TRBJ1-2; 8 bases agree with TRBD1. The CDR3 covers 14 residues. CDR1 is KGHDR, CDR2 SFDVKD, per germline. Trimming removed 4 bases from V and 4 bases from J; junction bases left unmatched: 4. The CDR3 nucleotides read TGTGCCACCAGTGACCGGACAGGGTTCTATGGCTACACCTTC. This codes for CATSDRTGFYGYTF.

The chain is built from TRBV18 and TRBJ2-7; D remains unclear. CDR1 and CDR2 from the germline V gene are KGHSH and LQKENI. V was cut by 0 bases and J by 1 base, with 10 bases left in between. This CDR3 has 15 residues. The CDR3 nucleotides are TGTGCCAGCTCACCACCCCTAAGTAATTCCTACGAGCAGTACTTC. Amino acids: CASSPPLSNSYEQYF.

V is TRBV27 and J is TRBJ2-5; 7 nucleotides agree with TRBD1. The germline CDR1 and CDR2 sequences are MNHEY and SMNVEV (reference sequence). V lost 3 bases and J lost 1; bases outside the gene matches: 17. The CDR3 contains 19 residues. The CDR3 DNA reads as TGTGCCAGCAGTTTCCTCCTGCCGGGACAGAATACCCCCCAAGAGACCCAGTACTTC. Encoded protein: CASSFLLPGQNTPQETQYF.

This chain uses TRBV2 with TRBJ2-1; TRBD2 agrees at 7 bases. This CDR3 has 11 residues. Looked up from germline, CDR1 is SNHLY and CDR2 is FYNNEI. Unmatched junction bases numbered 4, after V lost 7 bases and J lost 10 bases. The CDR3 reads CASIGLEEQFF. CDR3 DNA sequence: TGTGCCAGCATCGGACTAGAAGAGCAGTTCTTC.

The rearrangement uses TRBV29-1 and TRBJ1-1; the D is unclear. Germline V gene sequence: CDR1 SQVTM, CDR2 ANQGSEA. V was shortened by 2 bases and J by 3 bases, with 13 bases between the two germline ends. CDR3 length equals 14 residues. The CDR3 is CSVETWPPHTEAFF. The CDR3 coding sequence is TGCAGCGTTGAAACGTGGCCACCCCACACTGAAGCTTTCTTT.

The chain couples TRBV27 to TRBJ2-3, with a weak D call TRBD1 (6 bases). The V and J ends lost 3 bases and 1 base respectively, with 14 bases between them. Per the germline V gene, CDR1 is MNHEY and CDR2 is SMNVEV (reference sequence). The CDR3 runs 16 residues. CDR3: CASSFYPDSRTDTQYF. The CDR3 DNA reads TGTGCCAGCAGTTTCTACCCGGACAGCCGCACAGATACGCAGTATTTT.

The rearrangement links TRBV30 to TRBJ1-1; D unresolved. The CDR3 extends over 11 amino acids. V was cut by 7 bases and J by 1 base, with 7 bases left in between. Germline V CDR1 and CDR2: GTSNPN, SVGIG (reference sequence). CDR3 DNA: TGTGCCTTCACAGAGAACACTGAAGCTTTCTTT. This gives the protein CAFTENTEAFF.

The chain joins TRBV21-1 to TRBJ2-1; the D call in the table, TRBD1, was not verified against the DNA. TRBV21-1 is reported as a pseudogene. The CDR3 contains 16 residues. CDR3 residues: CASSMSGQESHNEQFF. The DNA for the CDR3 is TGTGCCAGCAGCATGTCTGGACAGGAGTCCCACAATGAGCAGTTCTTC.

The chain joins TRBV9 to TRBJ1-1; a weak D match, TRBD1 (6 bases). The germline V and J ends were trimmed by 1 base and 0 bases, with 7 bases remaining between them. Germline assignment: CDR1 SGDLS and CDR2 YYNGEE. The CDR3 length is 14 residues. The DNA for the CDR3 is TGTGCCAGCAGCGTAACAGGGATGAACACTGAAGCTTTCTTT. Residues: CASSVTGMNTEAFF.

CDR3 sequence (DNA): TGTGCCAGCAGCCCCGAGATCGGGGAGCAGTACTTC. Protein product: CASSPEIGEQYF. This chain connects TRBV11-2 to TRBJ2-7; D is unclear. Germline lookup yields CDR1 SGHAT and CDR2 FQNNGV. V lost 5 bases and J 7 bases, leaving 12 bases between the germline ends. This CDR3 comprises 12 residues.

J is TRBJ2-7 and V is TRBV29-1; 8 nucleotides agree with TRBD1. Germline CDR1 reads SQVTM; CDR2 reads ANQGSEA. J lost 1 base, V lost 1 base, and 12 bases had no gene match. The CDR3 has 17 amino acids. CDR3 region: CSVEAGRTGSGSYEQYF. In DNA form, the CDR3 reads TGCAGCGTTGAAGCTGGGCGGACAGGGAGTGGATCCTACGAGCAGTACTTC.

The rearrangement joins TRBV10-3 to TRBJ2-5; 8 nucleotides match TRBD2. This CDR3 comprises 14 residues. The junction had 10 bases not matched to a gene; V was cut back by 8 bases and J by 5 bases. The germline CDR1 and CDR2 sequences are ENHRY and SYGVKD. The CDR3 here is CAIGTGGPGETQYF. The CDR3 DNA is TGTGCCATCGGGACGGGAGGGCCGGGGGAGACCCAGTACTTC.

This chain links TRBV5-4 with TRBJ1-2; 7 bases map to TRBD1. Germline CDR1 SGHNT, CDR2 YYREEE (reference sequence). The V gene end was trimmed by 5 bases and the J gene end by 4 bases; junction bases not matched to a gene: 14. The CDR3 runs to 16 residues. The CDR3, as DNA: TGTGCCAGCAGTTCCAGCCCAACAGGGGAAGGCTATGGCTACACCTTC. It yields the protein CASSSSPTGEGYGYTF.

The genes are TRBV30 and TRBJ2-7, with TRBD2 matching 9 bases. The CDR3 has 14 residues. Germline loops: CDR1 GTSNPN, CDR2 SVGIG (reference sequence). V lost 4 bases, J lost 2 bases, and 6 bases stayed unmatched. The CDR3 spells CAWTRAGGPYEQYF. As DNA, the CDR3 is TGTGCCTGGACGAGAGCGGGAGGCCCCTACGAGCAGTACTTC. Full variable domain (outside the CDR3, taken from reference TRBV30 and TRBJ2-7): SQTIHQWPATLVQPVGSPLSLECTVEGTSNPNLYWYRQAAGRGLQLLFYSVGIGQISSEVPQNLSASRPQDRQFILSSKKLLLSDSGFYLCAWTRAGGPYEQYFGPGTRLTVT.

This rearrangement joins TRBV20-1 to TRBJ1-1; perhaps TRBD1 as D (5 bases). This CDR3 contains 15 residues. The V end was cut by 3 bases, the J end by 4 bases, with 18 bases between. CDR1 is DFQATT, CDR2 SNEGSKA, per germline (reference sequence). In DNA, the CDR3 is TGCAGTGCTAGTAAAGGGGCGTTTGGGTCCACTGAAGCTTTCTTT. Encoded protein: CSASKGAFGSTEAFF.

The count of this clone is one. The rearrangement joins TRBV5-1 to TRBJ2-1; 8 bases are shared with TRBD2. The CDR3 consists of 15 residues. Per the germline V gene, CDR1 is SGHRS and CDR2 is YFSETQ. J gave up 5 bases and V 2 bases, and 6 bases lay outside the gene matches. DNA for the CDR3: TGCGCCAGCAGCTTAAGCGGGAGTGTCCACAATGAGCAGTTCTTC. Protein product: CASSLSGSVHNEQFF.

The chain employs TRBV18 and TRBJ1-1, with a weak D call TRBD1 (5 bases). CDR3 size: 15 residues. CDR1 is KGHSH and CDR2 is LQKENI in the germline V gene. The ends were cut back, 0 bases at V and 1 base at J, with 9 bases in the middle. The CDR3: CASSPPGRANTEAFF. The CDR3 DNA is TGTGCCAGCTCACCACCGGGCAGGGCGAACACTGAAGCTTTCTTT.

V is TRBV5-1 and J is TRBJ2-3; D perhaps matches TRBD1 (6 bases). Per germline, CDR1 SGHRS and CDR2 YFSETQ. CDR3 length equals 15 residues. V was shortened by 0 bases and J by 4 bases, with 12 bases between the two germline ends. CDR3 sequence (DNA): TGCGCCAGCAGCTTGGCTGGCAGGGGATCAGATACGCAGTATTTT. Translation: CASSLAGRGSDTQYF.